This TCR beta chain was recorded in a study of T cell responses to AZD1222 COVID-19 vaccine. This clone was found once. Germline V gives CDR1 MGHRA, CDR2 YSYEKL. The CDR3 sequence is 16 residues long. The germline V and J ends were trimmed by 0 bases and 10 bases, with 19 bases remaining between them. Data came from immunoSEQ multiplex PCR; TCRdb stores just in-frame clones and leaves some out. The repertoire holds about 150,000 clones, with 90% to 95% as singletons. Sequencing was performed on peripheral blood, taken on day 0 of AZD1222 vaccination. The J gene is TRBJ1-5, the V gene TRBV4-1, with D maybe TRBD1 (5 bases). This sequence originates from an adult in good health. The CDR3 nucleotides are TGCGCCAGCAGCCAAGAAGGGACGGCGGTGGGCAAACCCCAGCATTTT. Its translation: CASSQEGTAVGKPQHF.